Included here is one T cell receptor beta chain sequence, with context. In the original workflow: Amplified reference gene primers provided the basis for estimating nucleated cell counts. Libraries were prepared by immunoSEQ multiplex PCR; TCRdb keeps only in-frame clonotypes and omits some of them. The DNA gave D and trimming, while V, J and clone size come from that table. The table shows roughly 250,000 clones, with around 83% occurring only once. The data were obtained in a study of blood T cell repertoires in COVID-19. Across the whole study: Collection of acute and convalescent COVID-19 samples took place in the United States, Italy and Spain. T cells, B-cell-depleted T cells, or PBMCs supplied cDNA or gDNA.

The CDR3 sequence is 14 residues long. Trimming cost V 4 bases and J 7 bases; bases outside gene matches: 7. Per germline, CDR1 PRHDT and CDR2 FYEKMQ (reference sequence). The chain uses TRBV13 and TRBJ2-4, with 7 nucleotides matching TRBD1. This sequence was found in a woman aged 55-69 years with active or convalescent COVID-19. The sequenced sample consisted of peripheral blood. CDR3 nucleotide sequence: TGTGCCAGCAGCTCTAGGGACAGCTGGAACATTCAGTACTTC. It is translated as CASSSRDSWNIQYF. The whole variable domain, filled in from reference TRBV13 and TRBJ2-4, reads AAGVIQSPRHLIKEKRETATLKCYPIPRHDTVYWYQQGPGQDPQFLISFYEKMQSDKGSIPDRFSAQQFSDYHSELNMSSLELGDSALYFCASSSRDSWNIQYFGAGTRLSVL.